This T cell receptor (beta chain) was sequenced in a study of blood T cell repertoires in COVID-19. Study details: Acute and convalescent COVID-19 samples came from the United States, Italy and Spain.

CDR1 is MNHEY and CDR2 is SMNVEV in the germline V gene (reference sequence). Trimming removed 8 bases from V and 0 bases from J; junction bases left unmatched: 11. This CDR3 is built from 16 residues. In the authors' methods: Amplification with reference gene primers provided the estimates of nucleated cell counts. Produced via immunoSEQ multiplex PCR; TCRdb's table is partial and in-frame only. The DNA was the basis for D and trimming; V, J and clone size are from that table. The sample includes under 200,000 clones, around 83% of them seen just once. Allocation to cohorts depended on clinical history reported by the participants.

Source material: PBMCs or T cells enriched from blood (not recorded which). The TCR originated in a woman in her 30s who had been exposed to COVID-19. The rearrangement uses TRBV27 and TRBJ2-3, with 7 positions matching TRBD2. This CDR3 reads CASSLGGTTSTDTQYF. CDR3 nucleotides: TGTGCCAGCTCCTTGGGGGGGACCACTAGCACAGATACGCAGTATTTT.